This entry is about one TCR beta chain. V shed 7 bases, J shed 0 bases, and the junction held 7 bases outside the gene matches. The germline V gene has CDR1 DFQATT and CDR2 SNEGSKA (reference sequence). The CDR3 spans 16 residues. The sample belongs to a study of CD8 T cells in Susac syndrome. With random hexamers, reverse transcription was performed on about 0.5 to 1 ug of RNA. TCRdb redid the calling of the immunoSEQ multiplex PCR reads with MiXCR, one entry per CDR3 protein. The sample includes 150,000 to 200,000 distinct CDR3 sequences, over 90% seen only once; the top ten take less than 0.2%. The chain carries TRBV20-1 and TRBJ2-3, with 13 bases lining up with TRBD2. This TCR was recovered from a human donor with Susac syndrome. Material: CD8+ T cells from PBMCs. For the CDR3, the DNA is TGCAGTGTCCCGACTAGCGGGGGGTCAAGCACAGATACGCAGTATTTT. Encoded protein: CSVPTSGGSSTDTQYF.